What follows are 27 T cell receptor beta chains derived from one specimen sequenced in a study of blood T cell repertoires in COVID-19. The repertoire was sequenced with immunoSEQ multiplex PCR; TCRdb's copy has only in-frame clones and lacks some. The sample lists around 300,000 clones, around 83% occurring once. The source material was peripheral blood. The receptor set was obtained from a young man with active or convalescent COVID-19.

This clone showed up just once. V and J are TRBV11-2 and TRBJ2-7; D is possibly TRBD1 (6 bases). V was trimmed by 1 base and J by 3 bases, leaving 10 bases between them. Germline lookup yields CDR1 SGHAT and CDR2 FQNNGV. The CDR3 runs 14 residues. CDR3 sequence: CASSLGDMDYEQYF. The CDR3 region has the DNA TGTGCCAGCAGCTTAGGGGACATGGACTACGAGCAGTACTTC.

The V and J genes are TRBV24-1 and TRBJ2-1, with 8 bases that match TRBD1. CDR1 and CDR2 from the germline V gene are KGHDR and SFDVKD. V lost 7 bases and J lost 6; bases outside the gene matches: 4. The CDR3 length is 13 residues. The CDR3 reads CATRRTGSNEQFF. CDR3 DNA: TGTGCCACCAGACGGACAGGGAGCAATGAGCAGTTCTTC.

This rearrangement joins TRBV7-9 to TRBJ1-5; perhaps TRBD1 as D (6 bases). Deletions cut 5 bases from V and 6 bases from J, with 14 bases between. The V gene's germline CDR1 is SEHNR and CDR2 FQNEAQ (reference sequence). The CDR3 runs to 14 residues. The DNA for the CDR3 is TGTGCCAGCAGCCCCAAGGGGGGGGGTCAGCCCCAGCATTTT. Its translation is CASSPKGGGQPQHF.

The chain is built from TRBV7-3 and TRBJ2-1; 8 bases match TRBD2. V lost 4 bases to trimming and J lost 4 bases; unmatched junction nucleotides: 6. The CDR3 is 15 residues long. Germline V gene sequence: CDR1 SGHTA, CDR2 FQGTGA. Written as DNA, the CDR3 is TGTGCCAGCAGCTCCAGCGGGGGACCATACAATGAGCAGTTCTTC. It encodes CASSSSGGPYNEQFF.

The chain uses TRBV5-1 and TRBJ2-2, with D possibly TRBD2 on 6 matching bases. V was shortened by 0 bases and J by 4 bases, with 13 bases between the two germline ends. CDR1 and CDR2 (germline): SGHRS, YFSETQ. There are 16 residues in the CDR3. The CDR3 DNA is TGCGCCAGCAGCTTGGGTCTAGCGTTTGGCACCGGGGAGCTGTTTTTT. This encodes CASSLGLAFGTGELFF. Full variable domain (missing parts from reference TRBV5-1 and TRBJ2-2): KAGVTQTPRYLIKTRGQQVTLSCSPISGHRSVSWYQQTPGQGLQFLFEYFSETQRNKGNFPGRFSGRQFSNSRSEMNVSTLELGDSALYLCASSLGLAFGTGELFFGEGSRLTVL.

The J gene is TRBJ1-4, the V gene TRBV9; 7 bases align to TRBD1. The J segment lost 7 bases and the V segment lost 0 bases, leaving 6 bases of the junction unmatched. Germline loops: CDR1 SGDLS, CDR2 YYNGEE. The CDR3 length is 15 residues. The CDR3: CASSVDGAGGEKLFF. In DNA, the CDR3 is TGTGCCAGCAGCGTAGATGGCGCAGGGGGTGAAAAACTGTTTTTT.

V and J are TRBV19 and TRBJ1-5; 8 positions match TRBD1. The CDR3 runs to 15 residues. With V trimmed by 1 base and J by 5 bases, 4 bases remained unmatched. Germline lookup yields CDR1 LNHDA and CDR2 SQIVND (reference sequence). The CDR3 nucleotides are TGTGCCAGTAGTATAGCGAGACAGGGGTATCAGCCCCAGCATTTT. It is translated as CASSIARQGYQPQHF.

The CDR3 sequence is CASSWSSQWGWEQYF. The CDR3 DNA reads as TGTGCCAGCAGTTGGTCTAGCCAATGGGGTTGGGAGCAGTACTTC. This chain links TRBV27 with TRBJ2-7, with D tentatively TRBD2 (5 bases). Trimming took 4 bases from V and 7 from J, leaving 20 bases between them. The germline CDR1 and CDR2 sequences are MNHEY and SMNVEV (reference sequence). The CDR3 has 15 amino acids.

This chain uses TRBV19 with TRBJ1-1; D unresolved. Germline V gene data show CDR1 as LNHDA and CDR2 as SQIVND (reference sequence). Trimming cost V 1 base and J 1 base, with 7 bases left between them. The CDR3 consists of 14 residues. CDR3 sequence (DNA): TGTGCCAGTAGTATAGTGACAAGGAACACTGAAGCTTTCTTT. This gives the protein CASSIVTRNTEAFF.

The V and J genes are TRBV18 and TRBJ1-5; 9 bases align to TRBD1. Trimming at V came to 4 bases and at J to 7 bases, leaving 8 bases not matched to a gene. Looked up from germline, CDR1 is KGHSH and CDR2 is LQKENI. The CDR3 has 15 residues. The CDR3 sequence is CASSRNGGQGQPQHF. The CDR3 DNA is TGTGCCAGCTCACGTAATGGCGGACAGGGGCAGCCCCAGCATTTT.

The gene calls are TRBV19 and TRBJ2-1, with D unresolved. This CDR3 is 15 amino acids long. Germline V lookup: CDR1 LNHDA, CDR2 SQIVND (reference sequence). Between the trimmed V and J ends, which lost 5 bases and 8 bases, there was a span of 19 bases. The CDR3 DNA follows: TGTGCCAGTAGTCGAAGGAGTTATCAAGGCGATGAGCAGTTCTTC. Encoded protein: CASSRRSYQGDEQFF.

This sequence joins TRBV6-5 and TRBJ1-2; TRBD1 aligns across 9 bases. The germline CDR1 and CDR2 sequences are MNHEY and SVGAGI. J lost 4 bases, V lost 6 bases, and 6 bases had no gene match. This CDR3 is built from 14 residues. CDR3 loop: CASRITGGTYGYTF. CDR3 sequence (DNA): TGTGCCAGCAGAATAACAGGGGGCACCTATGGCTACACCTTC.

The CDR3 bases are TGTGCCATCAGAGCGGACGGACTCAATCAGCCCCAGCATTTT. Translated, it gives CAIRADGLNQPQHF. The chain has TRBV10-3 and TRBJ1-5; D ambiguous. V was pared by 6 bases and J by 3 bases, with 12 bases between. Per germline, CDR1 ENHRY and CDR2 SYGVKD. The CDR3 sequence is 14 residues long.

The chain employs TRBV7-3 and TRBJ1-2, with TRBD1 identical over 8 bases. The length of the CDR3 is 14 residues. Per germline, CDR1 SGHTA and CDR2 FQGTGA. V was pared by 5 bases and J by 7 bases, with 9 bases of the junction left unmatched. The CDR3 DNA sequence: TGTGCCAGCAGCCCGGACAGGGTGAGCGGTGGCTACACCTTC. Its translation: CASSPDRVSGGYTF.

The chain combines TRBV7-9 with TRBJ1-1, with a tentative D call TRBD1 (5 bases). CDR1 and CDR2 (germline): SEHNR, FQNEAQ (reference sequence). This CDR3 is 12 amino acids long. Trimming took off 5 bases at V and 5 bases at J, with 9 bases between the two ends. The CDR3 here is CASSRTSTEAFF. CDR3 nucleotide sequence: TGTGCCAGCAGCCGGACATCGACTGAAGCTTTCTTT.

This chain links TRBV2 with TRBJ1-4; a possible D gene is TRBD1 (6 bases). Per the germline V gene, CDR1 is SNHLY and CDR2 is FYNNEI. The CDR3 consists of 14 residues. V lost 7 bases, J lost 7 bases, and 16 bases lay in between. CDR3 protein: CASKGRGLSEKLFF. As DNA, the CDR3 is TGTGCCAGCAAGGGAAGGGGGTTAAGTGAAAAACTGTTTTTT.

Note on this clone: This specimen includes other DNA sequences encoding the same CDR3. The rearrangement joins TRBV12-3 or TRBV12-4 to TRBJ1-2; 10 bases align to TRBD1. V lost 3 bases to trimming and J lost 8 bases; unmatched junction nucleotides: 3. The CDR3 has 13 residues. The CDR3 reads CASSFDRGLGYTF. The CDR3 nucleotides read TGTGCCAGCAGTTTCGACAGGGGGCTAGGCTACACCTTC.

The table lists this clone with a count of one. This rearrangement joins TRBV4-2 to TRBJ2-1, with 10 bases identical to TRBD1. V lost 3 bases to trimming and J lost 5 bases; unmatched junction nucleotides: 7. Germline loops: CDR1 LGHNA, CDR2 YNFKEQ. The CDR3 loop spans 16 amino acids. The CDR3 DNA is TGTGCCAGCAGCCACGCCGCCGGGACAGGGGACAATGAGCAGTTCTTC. It encodes CASSHAAGTGDNEQFF.

The chain has TRBV5-1 and TRBJ1-2, with TRBD1 matching 8 bases. V shed 0 bases and J 7 bases; nucleotides not matched to a gene: 11. The CDR3 is 16 amino acids. Germline V gene sequence: CDR1 SGHRS, CDR2 YFSETQ. This CDR3 reads CASSLELAGGATGYTF. In nucleotides, the CDR3 is TGCGCCAGCAGCTTGGAATTGGCAGGGGGCGCGACTGGCTACACCTTC.

V usage is TRBV4-3 and J usage is TRBJ1-4, with D possibly matching TRBD1 (5 bases). This CDR3 spans 15 amino acids. V was cut by 1 base and J by 4 bases, with 10 bases left in between. The germline V gene has CDR1 LGHNA and CDR2 YSLEER. The CDR3: CASSQAEGDNEKLFF. The DNA of the CDR3 is TGCGCCAGCAGCCAAGCGGAAGGGGATAATGAAAAACTGTTTTTT.

V gene TRBV27 combines with J gene TRBJ2-3; 9 bases align to TRBD1. The ends lost 5 bases at V and 0 bases at J; junction bases unmatched: 3. Germline V gives CDR1 MNHEY, CDR2 SMNVEV (reference sequence). The CDR3 covers 15 residues. As DNA, the CDR3 is TGTGCCAGCAGTACAGGGGGCACTAGCACAGATACGCAGTATTTT. Translation gives CASSTGGTSTDTQYF.

This chain uses TRBV7-2 with TRBJ1-2; D unclear. This CDR3 region has 13 residues. Deletions cut 3 bases from V and 8 bases from J, with 13 bases between. The germline V gene has CDR1 SGHTA and CDR2 FQGNSA. CDR3: CASSFEVSAGYTF. DNA of the CDR3: TGTGCCAGCAGCTTTGAGGTCTCGGCAGGCTACACCTTC.

The chain links TRBV4-2 to TRBJ2-7, with 7 bases that match TRBD1. Germline loops: CDR1 LGHNA, CDR2 YNFKEQ. This CDR3 is 15 amino acids long. J gave up 5 bases and V 1 base, and 8 bases lay outside the gene matches. DNA of the CDR3: TGTGCCAGCAGCCAAGGGGACCTGCAGGGGGACGAGCAGTACTTC. It translates to CASSQGDLQGDEQYF.

The chain couples TRBV21-1 to TRBJ1-6. TRBV21-1 is a listed pseudogene. This CDR3 region has 17 residues. The CDR3 nucleotides read TGTGCCAGCAGCAAAGCGGGTGTAGAGGGCTATAATTCACCCCTCCACTTT. It codes for CASSKAGVEGYNSPLHF.

The chain employs TRBV21-1 and TRBJ1-5. TRBV21-1 is assigned pseudogene status. This CDR3 spans 15 amino acids. Here the CDR3 reads CASSSPGKQNQPQHF. CDR3 bases: TGTGCCAGCAGCTCCCCGGGGAAACAGAATCAGCCCCAGCATTTT.

The rearrangement joins TRBV4-2 to TRBJ2-2, with D tentatively TRBD1 (5 bases). This CDR3 spans 15 amino acids. Germline CDR1 LGHNA, CDR2 YNFKEQ. Trimming took 0 bases from V and 5 from J, leaving 10 bases between them. In DNA, the CDR3 is TGTGCCAGCAGCCAAGACCCTCAGGGAACCGGGGAGCTGTTTTTT. Translation: CASSQDPQGTGELFF.

V gene TRBV5-6 combines with J gene TRBJ1-2; 7 bases line up with TRBD1. V shed 4 bases and J 8 bases; nucleotides not matched to a gene: 11. The CDR3 extends over 14 amino acids. Germline values: CDR1 SGHDT, CDR2 YYEEEE. This chain's CDR3 is CASSLGTQGRGYTF. CDR3 sequence (DNA): TGTGCCAGCAGCCTGGGGACACAGGGGCGCGGCTACACCTTC.